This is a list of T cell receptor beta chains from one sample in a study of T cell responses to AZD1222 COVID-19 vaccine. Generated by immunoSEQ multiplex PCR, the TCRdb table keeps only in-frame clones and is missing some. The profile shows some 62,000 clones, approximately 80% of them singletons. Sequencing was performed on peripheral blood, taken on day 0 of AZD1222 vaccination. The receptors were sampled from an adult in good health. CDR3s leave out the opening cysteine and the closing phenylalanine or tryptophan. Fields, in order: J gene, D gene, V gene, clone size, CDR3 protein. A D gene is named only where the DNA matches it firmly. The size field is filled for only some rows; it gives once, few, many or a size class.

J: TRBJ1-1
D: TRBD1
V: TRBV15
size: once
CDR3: ATSRRNRGGDMNTEAF

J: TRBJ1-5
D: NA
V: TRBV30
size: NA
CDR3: GYEPQH

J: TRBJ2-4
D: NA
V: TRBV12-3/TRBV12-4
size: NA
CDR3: ASSPSTENIQY

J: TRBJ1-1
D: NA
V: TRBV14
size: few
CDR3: ASRHTGNTEAF

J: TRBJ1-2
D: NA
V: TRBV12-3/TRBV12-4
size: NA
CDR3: ASSHSSGYGYT

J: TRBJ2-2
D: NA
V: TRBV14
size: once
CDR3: ASSQDLPGPTGELF

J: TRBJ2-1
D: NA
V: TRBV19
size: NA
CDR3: ASSIGTSYNEQF

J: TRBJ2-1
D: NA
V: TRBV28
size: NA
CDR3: ASKGFEEQF

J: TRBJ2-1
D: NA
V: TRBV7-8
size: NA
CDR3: ASSLVLRNEQF

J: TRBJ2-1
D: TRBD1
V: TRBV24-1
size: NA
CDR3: ATRGQGNNEQF

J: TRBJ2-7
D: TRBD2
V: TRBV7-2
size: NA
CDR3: ASSLEFASGGQAQY

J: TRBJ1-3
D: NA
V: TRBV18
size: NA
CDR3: ASSSGTDSGNTIY

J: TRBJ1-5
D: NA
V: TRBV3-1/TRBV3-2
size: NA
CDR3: ASSAGGDQPQH

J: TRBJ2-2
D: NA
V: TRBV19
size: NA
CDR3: ASSIVGGVNTGELF

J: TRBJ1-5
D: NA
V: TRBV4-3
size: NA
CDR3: ASSQEEGQPQH